This TCR beta chain was identified in a study of blood T cell repertoires in COVID-19. On the study more broadly: From T cells, B-cell-depleted T cells, or PBMCs came the material, which was cDNA or gDNA.

Original methodology: Nucleated cell counts were estimated from reference gene primer amplification. Sequenced by immunoSEQ multiplex PCR; TCRdb stores in-frame clones only, minus some. The V and J calls and clone size were taken over from that table, and D and trimming were inferred from the DNA. This sample has about 120,000 clones, with 85% to 90% found just once. Germline CDR1 SGHAT, CDR2 FQNNGV. V gave up 1 base and J gave up 5 bases, with 14 bases separating them. The CDR3 sequence is 15 residues long. The receptor comes from an older man with acute or convalescent COVID-19. The sample taken for sequencing was peripheral blood. The chain combines TRBV11-2 with TRBJ2-5; D might be TRBD2 (6 bases). The CDR3 is CASSLVEVAAETQYF. The CDR3 region has the DNA TGTGCCAGCAGCTTAGTGGAGGTAGCGGCGGAGACCCAGTACTTC.